This passage covers 5 T cell receptor beta chains from one sample sequenced in a study of blood T cell repertoires in COVID-19. TCRdb's table, derived via immunoSEQ multiplex PCR, lists solely in-frame clones and lacks some. The sample contains roughly 300,000 clones, 80% to 95% of which appear only once. The sample was peripheral blood. The source is a woman in her 30s with COVID-19, enrolled during active disease.

The chain recombines TRBV5-4 with TRBJ2-3, with D perhaps matching TRBD2 (7 bases). Germline assignment: CDR1 SGHNT and CDR2 YYREEE (reference sequence). Trimming took 4 bases from V and 2 from J, leaving 17 bases between them. This CDR3 is built from 16 residues. This CDR3 reads CASSPWGGTITDTQYF. The DNA for the CDR3 is TGTGCCAGCAGCCCCTGGGGGGGGACAATCACAGATACGCAGTATTTT.

V usage is TRBV9 and J usage is TRBJ2-2; a weak D match, TRBD1 (6 bases). The V gene's germline CDR1 is SGDLS and CDR2 YYNGEE. The CDR3 is made up of 14 amino acids. V was trimmed by 3 bases and J by 3 bases, leaving 9 bases between them. The CDR3 protein is CASSGQEYTGELFF. Here the CDR3 DNA reads TGTGCCAGCAGCGGACAGGAGTACACCGGGGAGCTGTTTTTT.

The J gene is TRBJ2-5, the V gene TRBV3-1 (or the pseudogene TRBV3-2); no firm D call. CDR1 is LGHDT and CDR2 is YNNKEL in the germline V gene (reference sequence). The ends were cut back, 1 base at V and 7 bases at J, with 7 bases in the middle. This CDR3 has 12 residues. The CDR3: CASSQGPGTQYF. The CDR3 coding sequence is TGTGCCAGCAGCCAAGGCCCAGGGACCCAGTACTTC.

This sequence joins TRBV14 and TRBJ2-4; 11 bases agree with TRBD2. This CDR3 contains 20 residues. With 1 base clipped from V and 3 bases from J, the junction kept 14 bases outside the gene matches. CDR1 is SGHDN, CDR2 FVKESK, per germline. CDR3 bases: TGTGCCAGCAGCCAAGTTGTAACTAGCGGGAGTCCGTCAGTCAAAAACATTCAGTACTTC. Its protein is CASSQVVTSGSPSVKNIQYF. Supplemented by reference TRBV14 and TRBJ2-4, the full variable domain reads EAGVTQFPSHSVIEKGQTVTLRCDPISGHDNLYWYRRVMGKEIKFLLHFVKESKQDESGMPNNRFLAERTGGTYSTLKVQPAELEDSGVYFCASSQVVTSGSPSVKNIQYFGAGTRLSVL.

V usage is TRBV29-1 and J usage is TRBJ1-1, with D tentatively TRBD1 (5 bases). The germline V gene has CDR1 SQVTM and CDR2 ANQGSEA. This CDR3 has 14 amino acids. Trimming left V 5 bases short and J 3 bases short, with 16 bases between. The CDR3 bases are TGCAGCGTTAGGGGCAGGGTAGCGGACACTGAAGCTTTCTTT. It yields the protein CSVRGRVADTEAFF.